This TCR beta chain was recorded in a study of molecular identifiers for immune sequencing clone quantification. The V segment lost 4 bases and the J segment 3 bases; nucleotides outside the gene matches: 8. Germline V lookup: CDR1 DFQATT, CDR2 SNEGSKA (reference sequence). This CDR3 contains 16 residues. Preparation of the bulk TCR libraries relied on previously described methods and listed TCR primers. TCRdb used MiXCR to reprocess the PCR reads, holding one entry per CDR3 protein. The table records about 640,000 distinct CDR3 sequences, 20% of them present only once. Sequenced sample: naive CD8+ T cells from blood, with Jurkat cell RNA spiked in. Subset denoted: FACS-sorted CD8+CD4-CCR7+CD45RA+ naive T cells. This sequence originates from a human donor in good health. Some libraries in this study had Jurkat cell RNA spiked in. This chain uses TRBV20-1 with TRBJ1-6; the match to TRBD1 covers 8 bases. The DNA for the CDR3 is TGCAGTGCTACACGGACAGGGTCCCTCTATAATTCACCCCTCCACTTT. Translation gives CSATRTGSLYNSPLHF.